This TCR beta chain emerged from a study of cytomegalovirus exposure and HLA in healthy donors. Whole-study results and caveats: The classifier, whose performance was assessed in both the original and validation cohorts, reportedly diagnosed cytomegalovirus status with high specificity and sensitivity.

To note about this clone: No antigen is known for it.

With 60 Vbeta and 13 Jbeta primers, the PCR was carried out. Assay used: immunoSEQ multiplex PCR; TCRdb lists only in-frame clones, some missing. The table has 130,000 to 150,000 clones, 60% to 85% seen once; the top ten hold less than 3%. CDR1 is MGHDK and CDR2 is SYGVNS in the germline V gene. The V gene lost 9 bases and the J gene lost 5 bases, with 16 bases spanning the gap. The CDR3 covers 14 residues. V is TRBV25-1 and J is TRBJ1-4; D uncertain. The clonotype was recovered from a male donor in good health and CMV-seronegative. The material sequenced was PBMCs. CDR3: CASGSGGSNEKLFF. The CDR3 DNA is TGTGCCAGTGGTAGCGGCGGGTCCAATGAAAAACTGTTTTTT.